This TCR beta chain came from a study of blood T cell repertoires in COVID-19. Sequenced by immunoSEQ multiplex PCR; TCRdb stores in-frame clones only, minus some. This sample has under 350,000 clones; roughly nine tenths occur once, and the top ten carry about 2.7%. The germline V gene encodes CDR1 MDHEN and CDR2 SYDVKM. There are 16 residues in the CDR3. The germline V and J ends were trimmed by 3 bases and 3 bases, with 15 bases remaining between them. The sequenced material came from PBMCs or T cells enriched from blood (not recorded which). The chain links TRBV28 to TRBJ1-5; D uncertain. The source is a woman aged 18-29 years who had recovered from COVID-19. The CDR3 DNA sequence: TGTGCCAGCAGTTTCCATCACCGGGGTGCCAATCAGCCCCAGCATTTT. Protein: CASSFHHRGANQPQHF. The full variable domain, completed using reference TRBV28 and TRBJ1-5, is DVKVTQSSRYLVKRTGEKVFLECVQDMDHENMFWYRQDPGLGLRLIYFSYDVKMKEKGDIPEGYSVSREKKERFSLILESASTNQTSMYLCASSFHHRGANQPQHFGDGTRLSIL.